A selection of T cell receptor beta chains follows, all from one sample in a study of blood T cell repertoires in COVID-19. TCRdb keeps only in-frame clones here, not all; method: immunoSEQ multiplex PCR. The sample shows around 130,000 clones, around 87% of them seen only once. The sample was peripheral blood. These TCRs come from an older man with active or convalescent COVID-19. Both conserved end residues are part of each CDR3. The D gene is left open where the match is weak. Expanded clones are given a class, and other clones once, few, many or no size at all.

V gene,J gene,D gene,clone size,CDR3 DNA,CDR3 protein
TRBV28,TRBJ2-1,NA,NA,TGTGCCAGCAGTACCACGGGAGCGGCCTACTACAATGAGCAGTTCTTC,CASSTTGAAYYNEQFF
TRBV18,TRBJ2-3,TRBD2,NA,TGTGCCAGCTCACCAAGTGGGGGGGGCACAGATACGCAGTATTTT,CASSPSGGGTDTQYF
TRBV7-9,TRBJ1-2,NA,few,TGTGCCACCTCCGGGGGGGGGATCAGCTATGGCTACACCTTC,CATSGGGISYGYTF
TRBV29-1,TRBJ2-1,NA,few,TGCAGCGTTGAAGTGGGCTACCAAAGGCTCGATGAGCAGTTCTTC,CSVEVGYQRLDEQFF
TRBV3-1/TRBV3-2,TRBJ1-2,NA,NA,TGTGCCAGCAGCCCCCGACAGATGTATGGCTACACCTTC,CASSPRQMYGYTF
TRBV7-3,TRBJ2-1,TRBD2,NA,TGTGCCAGCAGCTTCCAGATAGCGGGAGAGGCTGAGCAGTTCTTC,CASSFQIAGEAEQFF
TRBV11-2,TRBJ1-5,NA,NA,TGTGCCAGCAGCCGACAGCCAGATAGCAATCAGCCCCAGCATTTT,CASSRQPDSNQPQHF
TRBV24-1,TRBJ2-5,NA,once,TGTGCCACCAGTGATCTGGGACACAACTTC,CATSDLGHNF
TRBV19,TRBJ1-5,NA,NA,TGTGCCAGTACCGGCGGGAGGGCAGACCTAAATCAGCCCCAGCATTTT,CASTGGRADLNQPQHF
TRBV7-2,TRBJ2-7,NA,NA,TGTGCCAGCAGCTCAATTGGGACACAGGGCGGCTACGAGCAGTACTTC,CASSSIGTQGGYEQYF
TRBV19,TRBJ2-1,TRBD2,NA,TGTGCCAGTAGTAACCTAGCGGATTCCTACAATGAGCAGTTCTTC,CASSNLADSYNEQFF
TRBV28,TRBJ1-2,NA,NA,TGTGCCAGCAGTTTAGTCGGGGGGCTAGTCGTTGGCTACACCTTC,CASSLVGGLVVGYTF
TRBV10-3,TRBJ1-1,TRBD1,NA,TGTGCCATAGACAGGGGGCTCAACACTGAAGCTTTCTTT,CAIDRGLNTEAFF
TRBV4-2,TRBJ1-1,NA,NA,TGTGCCAGCAGCCAAGCTGGGCAAGCGAACACTGAAGCTTTCTTT,CASSQAGQANTEAFF
TRBV9,TRBJ2-1,TRBD2,NA,TGTGCCAGCAGCGTGGGGACGTGGACTAGCGGGCTTTACAATGAGCAGTTCTTC,CASSVGTWTSGLYNEQFF
TRBV11-2,TRBJ2-7,NA,NA,TGTGCCAGCAGTCGGGCCTACGAGCAGTACTTC,CASSRAYEQYF
TRBV28,TRBJ1-2,NA,NA,TGTGCCAGCAGAAGCAGGCCCCTCGGGGGCTATGGCTACACCTTC,CASRSRPLGGYGYTF
TRBV7-9,TRBJ2-1,TRBD1,NA,TGTGCCAGCAGCATAAGCGGGACAGGGGGTGAGCAGTTCTTC,CASSISGTGGEQFF
TRBV11-2,TRBJ2-3,TRBD2,NA,TGTGCCAGCAGCCTCATAGCGGGAAGCACAGATACGCAGTATTTT,CASSLIAGSTDTQYF
TRBV5-1,TRBJ1-5,NA,NA,TGCGCCAGCAGCTTGGGGGCGAATCAGCCCCAGCATTTT,CASSLGANQPQHF
TRBV7-3,TRBJ2-2,TRBD1,NA,TGTGCCAGCAGCTTAACAGGGACAGGGAGGACCGGGGAGCTGTTTTTT,CASSLTGTGRTGELFF
TRBV28,TRBJ1-6,NA,NA,TGTGCCAGCAGTCCGCCCGAGGGCAATTCACCCCTCCACTTT,CASSPPEGNSPLHF
TRBV5-1,TRBJ1-5,NA,few,TGCGCCAGCAGTACTTATAGCAATCAGCCCCAGCATTTT,CASSTYSNQPQHF
TRBV5-1,TRBJ2-1,TRBD2,once,TGCGCCAGCAGCTTGGAACTAGCGGGAGCATACAATGAGCAGTTCTTC,CASSLELAGAYNEQFF
TRBV5-8,TRBJ1-4,NA,NA,TGTGCCAGCAGCTTGGCGGCGGGTGCTCAACTGTTTTTT,CASSLAAGAQLFF
TRBV7-3,TRBJ2-3,TRBD2,NA,TGTGCCAGCAGCTTACTAGCGGGAGGCACAGATACGCAGTATTTT,CASSLLAGGTDTQYF
TRBV7-9,TRBJ1-2,NA,few,TGTGCCAGCAGCCGCGGGAAGGGGCAGATTGGCTACACCTTC,CASSRGKGQIGYTF
TRBV28,TRBJ2-2,NA,NA,TGTGCCAGCAGTTTATGGGCGGAGAACACCGGGGAGCTGTTTTTT,CASSLWAENTGELFF
TRBV4-1,TRBJ1-2,NA,NA,TGCGCCAGCAGCCAAGATGAGAATTTAGGCTTGACAAGGCCGTATGGCTACACCTTC,CASSQDENLGLTRPYGYTF
TRBV5-4,TRBJ2-3,TRBD2,NA,TGTGCCAGCAGCACAGGACTAGCTTGGGATACGCAGTATTTT,CASSTGLAWDTQYF
TRBV27,TRBJ2-3,TRBD2,NA,TGTGCCAGCGGTCGCGGGAGGGGGGAAGATACGCAGTATTTT,CASGRGRGEDTQYF
TRBV24-1,TRBJ2-5,TRBD2,NA,TGTGCCACCAGTGATCCCGGGGGGGCTTTCAAAGAGACCCAGTACTTC,CATSDPGGAFKETQYF
TRBV10-3,TRBJ2-1,NA,NA,TGTGCCATCAGTGAGCGAGAAACTGAGCAGTTCTTC,CAISERETEQFF
TRBV12-3/TRBV12-4,TRBJ2-2,NA,NA,TGTGCCAGCAGGCAGGGAATCGGGGAGCTGTTTTTT,CASRQGIGELFF